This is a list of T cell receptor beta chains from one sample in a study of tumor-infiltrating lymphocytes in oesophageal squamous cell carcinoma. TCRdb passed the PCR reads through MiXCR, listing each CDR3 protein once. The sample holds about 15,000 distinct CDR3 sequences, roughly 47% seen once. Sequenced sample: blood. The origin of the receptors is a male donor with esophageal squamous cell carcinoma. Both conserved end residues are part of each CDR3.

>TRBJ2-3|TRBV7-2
CASSPGTPHTQYF
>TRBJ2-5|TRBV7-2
CASSHPSWEGETQYF
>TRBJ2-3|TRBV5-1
CASSFPSSTQYF
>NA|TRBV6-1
CATQEPGEQYF
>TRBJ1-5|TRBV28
CASNLAGNLQNQPQHF
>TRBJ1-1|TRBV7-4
CASSLVPVGTEAFF
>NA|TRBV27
CASSLSTGMETQYF
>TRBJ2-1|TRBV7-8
CANIERTFYNEQFF
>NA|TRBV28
CASHRTGHSYEQYF
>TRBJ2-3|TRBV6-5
CASSYSGGRATDTQYF
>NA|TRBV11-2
CASSLGPTGSYEQYF
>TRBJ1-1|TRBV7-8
CASRSLGVGTEAFF
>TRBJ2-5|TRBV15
CATSKEAGTGFETQYF
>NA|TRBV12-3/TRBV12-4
CASRRTLNSYNEQYF
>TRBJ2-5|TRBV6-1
CASSSRQWGQETQYF
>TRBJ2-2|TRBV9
CASSVELAGTGELFF
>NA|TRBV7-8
CASSHAPDSRTSYEQYF
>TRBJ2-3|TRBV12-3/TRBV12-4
CASSFREWDTQYF
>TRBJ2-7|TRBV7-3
CASSLNPGAIGEQYF
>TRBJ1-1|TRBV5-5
CASSLDLNTEAFF
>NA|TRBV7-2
CASSFGTRSYGYTF
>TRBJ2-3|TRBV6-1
CASSEGWGGSTDTQYF
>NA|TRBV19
CASTPGGPYNEQFF
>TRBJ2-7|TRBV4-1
CASSQEPTPPLHF
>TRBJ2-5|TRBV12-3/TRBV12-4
CASSLRGNGETQYF
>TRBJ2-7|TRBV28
CASSPRTGEQYF
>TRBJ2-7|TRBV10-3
CAISEYYPGQGVFEQYF